The 27 T cell receptor beta chains given below trace back to one sample, sequenced in a study of blood T cell repertoires in COVID-19. The assay was immunoSEQ multiplex PCR, and TCRdb's table has in-frame clones only and misses some. The data hold about 130,000 clones, with nearly 70% observed a single time. The sequenced material came from peripheral blood. These receptors all stem from a woman in her sixties or seventies with acute or convalescent COVID-19.

This clone has just a few counts. V is TRBV30 and J is TRBJ2-7; TRBD2 agrees at 12 bases. The CDR3 sequence is 13 residues long. V shed 7 bases and J 1 base; nucleotides not matched to a gene: 2. Germline values: CDR1 GTSNPN, CDR2 SVGIG (reference sequence). CDR3 sequence reads: CAFLAGGSYEQYF. The CDR3 bases are TGTGCCTTTCTAGCGGGAGGGTCCTACGAGCAGTACTTC.

V is TRBV5-5 and J is TRBJ2-1; tentative D call: TRBD2 (5 bases). The germline gives CDR1 SGHKS, CDR2 YYEKEE (reference sequence). CDR3 length: 15 amino acids. Trimming took 0 bases from V and 1 from J, leaving 8 bases between them. CDR3 DNA: TGTGCCAGCAGCTTGGATAGCGCGTCCTACAATGAGCAGTTCTTC. As protein: CASSLDSASYNEQFF. Full variable domain (rest looked up from reference TRBV5-5 and TRBJ2-1): DAGVTQSPTHLIKTRGQQVTLRCSPISGHKSVSWYQQVLGQGPQFIFQYYEKEERGRGNFPDRFSARQFPNYSSELNVNALLLGDSALYLCASSLDSASYNEQFFGPGTRLTVL.

This chain connects TRBV18 to TRBJ1-4, with 7 bases that match TRBD1. The J segment lost 0 bases and the V segment lost 3 bases, leaving 4 bases of the junction unmatched. Germline CDR1 reads KGHSH; CDR2 reads LQKENI. The length of the CDR3 is 16 residues. CDR3 DNA sequence: TGTGCCAGCTCACCTGGGACAGCTACAACTAATGAAAAACTGTTTTTT. Protein sequence: CASSPGTATTNEKLFF.

This clone was recorded a few times. The V gene is TRBV7-8, the J gene TRBJ1-5; TRBD1 aligns across 9 bases. The CDR3 runs to 17 residues. The germline CDR1 and CDR2 sequences are SGHVS and FQNEAQ. V gave up 1 base and J gave up 5 bases; unmatched junction bases: 9. CDR3 loop: CASSLGPRDRVHQPQHF. The CDR3 region has the DNA TGTGCCAGCAGCTTAGGTCCAAGGGACAGGGTCCATCAGCCCCAGCATTTT.

V usage is TRBV15 and J usage is TRBJ2-1; 8 bases agree with TRBD1. Germline values: CDR1 LNHNV, CDR2 YYDKDF (reference sequence). This CDR3 comprises 15 residues. The V and J ends lost 2 bases and 6 bases, in that order; junction bases with no gene match: 6. Here the CDR3 DNA reads TGTGCCACCAGCAGACACGGAACAGGGGGCAATGAGCAGTTCTTC. Its protein product is CATSRHGTGGNEQFF.

The CDR3 DNA reads TGTGCCAGCAGTTACTCGCTCAGGGTATCGGACACAGATACGCAGTATTTT. This sequence encodes CASSYSLRVSDTDTQYF. The J gene is TRBJ2-3, the V gene TRBV6-2 or TRBV6-3; a weak D match, TRBD1 (5 bases). The CDR3 spans 17 residues. Germline lookup yields CDR1 MNHEY and CDR2 SVGEGT. Trimming left V 0 bases short and J 2 bases short, with 15 bases between.

The genes are TRBV6-1 and TRBJ1-4; 7 bases are shared with TRBD1. The V gene end was trimmed by 3 bases and the J gene end by 0 bases; junction bases not matched to a gene: 1. CDR1 and CDR2 (germline): MNHNS, SASEGT. The CDR3 length is 15 residues. CDR3 DNA: TGTGCCAGCAGTGACAGGGGGGCAACTAATGAAAAACTGTTTTTT. This translates into CASSDRGATNEKLFF.

The CDR3 sequence is CASSREFGGGQSYEQYF. The CDR3 bases are TGCGCCAGCAGCCGAGAGTTTGGCGGGGGGCAATCCTACGAGCAGTACTTC. The rearrangement joins TRBV4-3 to TRBJ2-7; 8 positions agree with TRBD2. CDR3 length: 17 amino acids. V was pared by 4 bases and J by 1 base, with 12 bases of the junction left unmatched. CDR1 LGHNA and CDR2 YSLEER come from the germline V gene.

The chain carries TRBV5-1 and TRBJ1-1; a possible D gene is TRBD1 (5 bases). V lost 0 bases and J 2 bases, leaving 8 bases between the germline ends. Germline values: CDR1 SGHRS, CDR2 YFSETQ. The CDR3 length is 14 residues. CDR3 coding DNA: TGCGCCAGCAGCTTGGCTAGGGGTAACACTGAAGCTTTCTTT. Encoded protein: CASSLARGNTEAFF.

V usage is TRBV6-6 and J usage is TRBJ2-5; 12 nucleotides align to TRBD2. Germline loops: CDR1 MNHNY, CDR2 SVGAGI (reference sequence). V trimming: 6 bases; J trimming: 5 bases; junction bases outside the gene matches: 10. This CDR3 spans 16 amino acids. CDR3 protein: CASSSWTSGEVETQYF. As DNA, the CDR3 is TGTGCCAGCAGCTCCTGGACTAGCGGGGAGGTGGAGACCCAGTACTTC.

This clone was found once. The chain couples TRBV5-5 to TRBJ1-1; D call uncertain. The germline CDR1 and CDR2 sequences are SGHKS and YYEKEE (reference sequence). V was shortened by 1 base and J by 6 bases, with 10 bases between the two germline ends. This CDR3 contains 13 residues. Written as DNA, the CDR3 is TGTGCCAGCAGCTTGATCGGGAATCCTGAAGCTTTCTTT. Translated: CASSLIGNPEAFF.

This clone showed up just a few times. The V gene is TRBV7-2, the J gene TRBJ2-2; 8 nucleotides align to TRBD1. Per the germline V gene, CDR1 is SGHTA and CDR2 is FQGNSA. There are 15 residues in the CDR3. J lost 7 bases, V lost 5 bases, and 9 bases had no gene match. The CDR3 here is CASSKTGERGGELFF. CDR3 sequence (DNA): TGTGCCAGCAGCAAGACAGGGGAACGTGGCGGGGAGCTGTTTTTT.

This chain links TRBV19 with TRBJ2-3; TRBD2 matches 9 bases. Losses at the gene ends were 1 base for V and 6 bases for J; bases not matched to a gene: 5. The CDR3 runs to 15 residues. Germline V CDR1 and CDR2: LNHDA, SQIVND (reference sequence). CDR3 coding DNA: TGTGCCAGTAGTATAGTAGTAAGCGGGGGGGATACGCAGTATTTT. Its translation: CASSIVVSGGDTQYF.

The chain uses TRBV28 and TRBJ2-3; TRBD1 agrees at 7 bases. V shed 2 bases, J shed 4 bases, and the junction held 15 bases outside the gene matches. The germline CDR1 and CDR2 sequences are MDHEN and SYDVKM. The CDR3 is made up of 18 amino acids. The CDR3 DNA follows: TGTGCCAGCAGTTTAGATTCTCTGCAGGGGGAATTTGCAGATACGCAGTATTTT. It is translated as CASSLDSLQGEFADTQYF.

J is TRBJ1-4 and V is TRBV28; TRBD1 matches 7 bases. The J segment lost 8 bases and the V segment lost 2 bases, leaving 8 bases of the junction unmatched. The germline V gene encodes CDR1 MDHEN and CDR2 SYDVKM. CDR3 length: 15 amino acids. CDR3 DNA: TGTGCCAGCAGTTTACCCTCGACAGGGAAGGAAAAACTGTTTTTT. It yields the protein CASSLPSTGKEKLFF.

Details on this clone: Other DNA sequences in the sample encode the same CDR3. The chain joins TRBV11-2 to TRBJ1-1, with a possible D match to TRBD1 (6 bases). Germline-derived CDR1 and CDR2 are SGHAT and FQNNGV. Trimming removed 3 bases at V and 4 bases at J, with 12 bases between. The CDR3 is made up of 14 amino acids. The CDR3 loop reads CASSFGGRGTEAFF. Here the CDR3 DNA reads TGTGCCAGCAGCTTTGGGGGCAGAGGCACTGAAGCTTTCTTT. The full variable domain, rest sourced from reference TRBV11-2 and TRBJ1-1, is EAGVAQSPRYKIIEKRQSVAFWCNPISGHATLYWYQQILGQGPKLLIQFQNNGVVDDSQLPKDRFSAERLKGVDSTLKIQPAKLEDSAVYLCASSFGGRGTEAFFGQGTRLTVV.

This clone was counted only a few times. An end of the junction differs from the germline gene, which may be a read error. The chain employs TRBV7-7 and TRBJ2-1; perhaps TRBD1 as D (5 bases). Germline V lookup: CDR1 SSHAT, CDR2 FNYEAQ (reference sequence). The CDR3 runs 13 residues. CDR3 residues: CASSPERWGEQFF. CDR3 coding DNA: TGTGCTAGCAGCCCTGAACGGTGGGGCGAGCAGTTCTTC.

This chain uses TRBV10-2 with TRBJ2-2, with 7 bases matching TRBD1. From germline, CDR1 is WSHSY and CDR2 SAAADI. This CDR3 spans 15 amino acids. V trimming: 4 bases; J trimming: 4 bases; junction bases outside the gene matches: 6. As DNA, the CDR3 is TGCGCCAGCAGTGTTACAGGGGTGGGCACCGGGGAGCTGTTTTTT. Protein sequence: CASSVTGVGTGELFF.

Remarks on this clone: Other DNA variants within this sample encode the same CDR3. V and J are TRBV27 and TRBJ1-1; maybe TRBD1 (5 bases). CDR3 length: 15 residues. Looked up from germline, CDR1 is MNHEY and CDR2 is SMNVEV (reference sequence). The V end was cut by 0 bases, the J end by 0 bases, with 8 bases between. The CDR3 spells CASSLSRDLNTEAFF. The CDR3 bases are TGTGCCAGCAGTTTATCCAGGGATTTGAACACTGAAGCTTTCTTT.

This chain uses TRBV19 with TRBJ2-5, with TRBD1 identical over 8 bases. Germline V CDR1 and CDR2: LNHDA, SQIVND (reference sequence). The CDR3 totals 15 residues. Trimming at V came to 1 base and at J to 1 base, leaving 2 bases not matched to a gene. CDR3 nucleotides: TGTGCCAGTAGTATAGTGGGGACAGGCCAAGAGACCCAGTACTTC. The encoded protein is CASSIVGTGQETQYF.

This chain connects TRBV25-1 to TRBJ2-2; the match to TRBD1 covers 7 bases. The CDR3 sequence is 14 residues long. Per germline, CDR1 MGHDK and CDR2 SYGVNS. Trimming cost V 7 bases and J 0 bases; bases outside gene matches: 2. CDR3 in amino acids: CASTGTANTGELFF. CDR3 nucleotide sequence: TGTGCCAGCACCGGGACAGCGAACACCGGGGAGCTGTTTTTT.

This clone has only a few counts. The gene calls are TRBV19 and TRBJ1-4; TRBD1 might be the D (5 bases). Germline CDR1 is LNHDA and CDR2 is SQIVND (reference sequence). Trimming removed 5 bases from V and 0 bases from J, with 19 bases in between. The CDR3 is made up of 18 amino acids. The CDR3 DNA follows: TGTGCCAGTAGTCCCCGCGGCAGGGATTCAGCAACTAATGAAAAACTGTTTTTT. It yields the protein CASSPRGRDSATNEKLFF.

This rearrangement joins TRBV7-9 to TRBJ2-4; D gene ambiguous. Trimming left V 1 base short and J 0 bases short, with 4 bases between. The CDR3 spans 14 residues. Germline V gene lookup returns CDR1 SEHNR and CDR2 FQNEAQ (reference sequence). DNA for the CDR3: TGTGCCAGCAGCTTAGACTTAGCCAAAAACATTCAGTACTTC. Its protein is CASSLDLAKNIQYF. The complete variable domain, with remaining parts taken from reference TRBV7-9 and TRBJ2-4, reads DTGVSQNPRHKITKRGQNVTFRCDPISEHNRLYWYRQTLGQGPEFLTYFQNEAQLEKSRLLSDRFSAERPKGSFSTLEIQRTEQGDSAMYLCASSLDLAKNIQYFGAGTRLSVL.

J is TRBJ2-2 and V is TRBV19, with 10 bases matching TRBD2. From germline, CDR1 is LNHDA and CDR2 SQIVND (reference sequence). The V and J ends lost 7 bases and 3 bases, in that order; junction bases with no gene match: 8. This CDR3 has 16 residues. The CDR3 DNA sequence: TGTGCCAGTATGAGGCGAGCGGGAGGGGACACCGGGGAGCTGTTTTTT. Residues: CASMRRAGGDTGELFF.

The chain couples TRBV28 to TRBJ1-6, with 8 bases matching TRBD1. Germline V lookup: CDR1 MDHEN, CDR2 SYDVKM. With V trimmed by 5 bases and J by 6 bases, 6 bases remained unmatched. This CDR3 has 15 residues. The CDR3 sequence: CASSPGQGVNSPLHF. The CDR3 nucleotides read TGTGCCAGCAGTCCCGGACAGGGAGTTAATTCACCCCTCCACTTT.

This sequence joins TRBV5-1 and TRBJ1-1, with 8 bases lining up with TRBD1. The CDR3 sequence is 15 residues long. The V segment lost 2 bases and the J segment 4 bases; nucleotides outside the gene matches: 7. Germline loops: CDR1 SGHRS, CDR2 YFSETQ. The CDR3 spells CASSFSGQAVTEAFF. CDR3 DNA: TGCGCCAGCAGCTTCTCGGGACAGGCTGTCACTGAAGCTTTCTTT. Full variable domain (outside the CDR3, taken from reference TRBV5-1 and TRBJ1-1): KAGVTQTPRYLIKTRGQQVTLSCSPISGHRSVSWYQQTPGQGLQFLFEYFSETQRNKGNFPGRFSGRQFSNSRSEMNVSTLELGDSALYLCASSFSGQAVTEAFFGQGTRLTVV.

This clone was detected only a few times. Within the sample, other DNA sequences also encode this same CDR3. The V and J genes are TRBV14 and TRBJ1-6, with a tentative D call TRBD1 (5 bases). The CDR3 is 13 amino acids. V dropped 0 bases and J dropped 9 bases, with 6 bases sitting between them. Germline V CDR1 and CDR2: SGHDN, FVKESK. The CDR3 DNA reads TGTGCCAGCAGCCAAGACAGGGTTTCACCCCTCCACTTT. Its protein is CASSQDRVSPLHF.